Presented here are 26 T cell receptor beta chains from one specimen sequenced in a study of cytomegalovirus exposure and HLA in healthy donors. This PCR relied on a set of 60 Vbeta primers and 13 Jbeta primers. Method: immunoSEQ multiplex PCR; TCRdb's copy keeps in-frame clones and lacks some. Of roughly 130,000 clones listed, 55% to 75% are singletons. Material for sequencing was PBMCs. The receptors shown here come from a man aged 25-45 years in good health and CMV-seropositive.

This clone was recorded a few times. V gene TRBV6-5 combines with J gene TRBJ2-7; TRBD2 might be the D (6 bases). CDR3 size: 15 residues. Trimming took 2 bases from V and 2 from J, leaving 13 bases between them. Germline loops: CDR1 MNHEY, CDR2 SVGAGI. The CDR3 reads CASSYLGEAPYEQYF. DNA of the CDR3: TGTGCCAGCAGTTACCTGGGGGAGGCCCCCTACGAGCAGTACTTC.

V gene TRBV30 combines with J gene TRBJ2-7; 9 bases are shared with TRBD2. With 0 bases clipped from V and 4 bases from J, the junction kept 4 bases outside the gene matches. Germline CDR1 GTSNPN, CDR2 SVGIG (reference sequence). This CDR3 contains 14 residues. The CDR3 DNA is TGTGCCTGGAGTGTCATAGCGGGAGATTACGAGCAGTACTTC. It yields the protein CAWSVIAGDYEQYF.

This clone appeared a single time. V gene TRBV7-6 combines with J gene TRBJ2-5, with D perhaps TRBD2 (5 bases). The CDR3 is 14 amino acids. CDR1 is SGHVS, CDR2 FNYEAQ, per germline. V was cut by 3 bases and J by 10 bases, with 18 bases left in between. In DNA form, the CDR3 reads TGTGCCAGCAGCTTGAACATTAATGGAGGAGGCCAGTACTTC. It yields the protein CASSLNINGGGQYF.

For the CDR3, the DNA is TGTGCCAGCAGTCTTACCAAAAATTCGGGTGGCTACACCTTC. It specifies CASSLTKNSGGYTF. The chain carries TRBV6-5 and TRBJ1-2; D not resolved. The CDR3 is 14 residues long. Deletions cut 5 bases from V and 7 bases from J, with 17 bases between. Germline V gene lookup returns CDR1 MNHEY and CDR2 SVGAGI.

The chain uses TRBV5-1 and TRBJ2-5; D is perhaps TRBD1 (5 bases). Trimming pared 4 bases from V and 4 bases from J, leaving 17 bases between. Germline V gives CDR1 SGHRS, CDR2 YFSETQ. The CDR3 totals 15 residues. CDR3 bases: TGCGCCAGCAGCGGTGGGGCAGGGTCATCAGAGACCCAGTACTTC. Protein: CASSGGAGSSETQYF.

The chain couples TRBV5-8 to TRBJ2-1; 7 bases match TRBD2. Germline V gene sequence: CDR1 SGHTS, CDR2 YDEGEE. This CDR3 spans 14 amino acids. Unmatched junction bases numbered 2, after V lost 4 bases and J lost 1 base. In nucleotides, the CDR3 is TGTGCCAGCAGCCCGGGACTATCCTACAATGAGCAGTTCTTC. Translated, it gives CASSPGLSYNEQFF.

The V gene is TRBV27, the J gene TRBJ2-2; D gene ambiguous. The V end was cut by 6 bases, the J end by 6 bases, with 20 bases between. The germline gives CDR1 MNHEY, CDR2 SMNVEV (reference sequence). CDR3 length: 16 amino acids. Here the CDR3 reads CASRLIGLETAGELFF. The DNA for the CDR3 is TGTGCCAGCAGACTAATTGGCCTTGAGACCGCCGGGGAGCTGTTTTTT.

The chain links TRBV6-4 to TRBJ1-1; D unresolved. CDR1 and CDR2 (germline): MRHNA, SNTAGT. The V end was cut by 6 bases, the J end by 3 bases, with 11 bases between. This CDR3 is 13 amino acids long. The CDR3 bases are TGTGCCAGCAGCACTAAGAGGGACACTGAAGCTTTCTTT. It is translated as CASSTKRDTEAFF.

CDR3 DNA sequence: TGTGCCAGCTCACCACCCGGGACAGGGGCCGGGGGAGATACGCAGTATTTT. This translates into CASSPPGTGAGGDTQYF. The gene calls are TRBV18 and TRBJ2-3, with 10 positions matching TRBD1. V was clipped by 0 bases and J by 5 bases; unmatched bases: 8. This CDR3 spans 17 amino acids. Per the germline V gene, CDR1 is KGHSH and CDR2 is LQKENI.

The chain couples TRBV15 to TRBJ2-6; D is uncertain. This CDR3 comprises 16 residues. Per the germline V gene, CDR1 is LNHNV and CDR2 is YYDKDF (reference sequence). The ends were cut back, 2 bases at V and 0 bases at J, with 8 bases in the middle. The CDR3 sequence: CATSRPRSSGANVLTF. CDR3 nucleotide sequence: TGTGCCACCAGCAGACCCCGGAGCTCTGGGGCCAACGTCCTGACTTTC.

The chain uses TRBV18 and TRBJ2-3; D remains unclear. Looked up from germline, CDR1 is KGHSH and CDR2 is LQKENI. Trimming took 4 bases from V and 0 from J, leaving 5 bases between them. The CDR3 contains 13 residues. CDR3 protein: CASSRVSTDTQYF. CDR3 sequence (DNA): TGTGCCAGCTCACGCGTGAGCACAGATACGCAGTATTTT.

This clone has only a few counts. V usage is TRBV2 and J usage is TRBJ2-1, with 16 bases identical to TRBD2. Germline V CDR1 and CDR2: SNHLY, FYNNEI. The trim removed 4 bases at V and 4 bases at J, leaving 4 bases unmatched. The CDR3 length is 17 residues. CDR3 nucleotide sequence: TGTGCCAGCAGTGGGGCGGGACTAGCGGGAGGGTACAATGAGCAGTTCTTC. Translated: CASSGAGLAGGYNEQFF.

The chain combines TRBV11-3 with TRBJ2-6, with 9 bases that match TRBD1. With 5 bases clipped from V and 2 bases from J, the junction kept 4 bases outside the gene matches. The CDR3 runs 16 residues. From germline, CDR1 is SGHNT and CDR2 YENEEA. CDR3: CASSEGQGTGANVLTF. The CDR3 DNA reads as TGTGCCAGCAGCGAGGGACAGGGTACTGGGGCCAACGTCCTGACTTTC.

V and J are TRBV29-1 and TRBJ2-5, with a weak D call TRBD2 (6 bases). V lost 4 bases and J 1 base, leaving 7 bases between the germline ends. Germline V gene data show CDR1 as SQVTM and CDR2 as ANQGSEA. CDR3 length equals 12 residues. Here the CDR3 reads CSVVGGQETQYF. CDR3 nucleotides: TGCAGCGTTGTGGGGGGCCAAGAGACCCAGTACTTC.

There are a few counts of this clone. The V and J genes are TRBV28 and TRBJ2-7; 9 nucleotides align to TRBD1. The trim removed 5 bases at V and 3 bases at J, leaving 5 bases unmatched. CDR1 MDHEN and CDR2 SYDVKM come from the germline V gene. The length of the CDR3 is 14 residues. As DNA, the CDR3 is TGTGCCAGCAGTACCGGGACAGGGAGCTACGAGCAGTACTTC. Translating it yields CASSTGTGSYEQYF.

This clone was counted between two and nine times. V is TRBV6-5 and J is TRBJ1-3, with D unresolved. V lost 5 bases, J lost 6 bases, and 11 bases lay in between. The CDR3 has 13 amino acids. From germline, CDR1 is MNHEY and CDR2 SVGAGI. The CDR3 nucleotides are TGTGCCAGCAGTCAGATCCCCGTAAACACCATATATTTT. Encoded protein: CASSQIPVNTIYF.

The V call is TRBV5-4, the J call TRBJ2-3; 8 bases agree with TRBD1. V gave up 3 bases and J gave up 6 bases; unmatched junction bases: 9. Germline lookup yields CDR1 SGHNT and CDR2 YYREEE (reference sequence). CDR3 size: 15 residues. The CDR3 protein is CASSWKDRVGDTQYF. As DNA, the CDR3 is TGTGCCAGCAGCTGGAAGGACAGGGTGGGGGATACGCAGTATTTT.

The chain links TRBV11-3 to TRBJ2-7; 7 bases are shared with TRBD2. The CDR3 has 11 residues. V gave up 5 bases and J gave up 10 bases; unmatched junction bases: 5. Germline CDR1 is SGHNT and CDR2 is YENEEA. The CDR3 nucleotides read TGTGCCAGCAGCGAGGGAGGGCCCCAGTACTTC. Translation gives CASSEGGPQYF.

This chain connects TRBV29-1 to TRBJ2-2, with D tentatively TRBD2 (7 bases). Between the trimmed V and J ends, which lost 4 bases and 7 bases, there was a span of 13 bases. The germline gives CDR1 SQVTM, CDR2 ANQGSEA. The CDR3 is 13 amino acids. CDR3 nucleotide sequence: TGCAGCGTTGGACGGGGGGCGGGCGGGGAGCTGTTTTTT. This sequence encodes CSVGRGAGGELFF.

The CDR3 loop reads CASRRQPRVEQYF. The CDR3 bases are TGTGCCAGCAGGAGACAGCCTCGTGTCGAGCAGTACTTC. The chain employs TRBV28 and TRBJ2-7; D possibly corresponds to TRBD1 (5 bases). The CDR3 covers 13 residues. The V end was cut by 6 bases, the J end by 6 bases, with 15 bases between. Per the germline V gene, CDR1 is MDHEN and CDR2 is SYDVKM.

V usage is TRBV2 and J usage is TRBJ1-2; TRBD1 matches at 8 bases. CDR1 is SNHLY, CDR2 FYNNEI, per germline. V lost 4 bases and J lost 7; bases outside the gene matches: 8. This CDR3 is built from 14 residues. CDR3 sequence reads: CASSATTGVGGYTF. CDR3 nucleotides: TGTGCCAGCAGTGCCACGACAGGGGTTGGTGGCTACACCTTC.

This clone was seen at least ten times. CDR3 sequence reads: CASSNRARQGKDEQYF. In DNA form, the CDR3 reads TGTGCCAGCAGCAACAGAGCCAGACAGGGGAAAGACGAGCAGTACTTC. V gene TRBV7-9 combines with J gene TRBJ2-7, with 8 nucleotides matching TRBD1. V was clipped by 5 bases and J by 5 bases; unmatched bases: 14. Germline V gene data show CDR1 as SEHNR and CDR2 as FQNEAQ (reference sequence). The CDR3 runs 16 residues.

The chain combines TRBV2 with TRBJ1-3; D might be TRBD1 (6 bases). Germline CDR1 and CDR2: SNHLY and FYNNEI. The CDR3 runs to 13 residues. The V and J ends lost 10 bases and 0 bases respectively, with 10 bases between them. The CDR3 DNA reads as TGTGCCAACAGGGAGCCCTCTGGAAACACCATATATTTT. It translates to CANREPSGNTIYF.

The rearrangement uses TRBV19 and TRBJ2-7; D possibly corresponds to TRBD2 (6 bases). Germline-derived CDR1 and CDR2 are LNHDA and SQIVND (reference sequence). The germline V and J ends were trimmed by 3 bases and 2 bases, with 11 bases remaining between them. The CDR3 has 14 amino acids. CDR3 loop: CASSIRGTPYEQYF. CDR3 DNA: TGTGCCAGTAGTATTCGCGGGACGCCCTACGAGCAGTACTTC.

The chain uses TRBV6-5 and TRBJ2-7; 7 nucleotides line up with TRBD1. The CDR3 runs to 13 residues. Germline V lookup: CDR1 MNHEY, CDR2 SVGAGI. V shed 7 bases, J shed 2 bases, and the junction held 5 bases outside the gene matches. The CDR3 is CASMTGIAYEQYF. The CDR3 region has the DNA TGTGCCAGCATGACAGGGATTGCCTACGAGCAGTACTTC.

The chain joins TRBV27 to TRBJ1-2, with TRBD1 matching over 7 bases. The CDR3 is 13 residues long. With V trimmed by 6 bases and J by 6 bases, 7 bases remained unmatched. The V gene's germline CDR1 is MNHEY and CDR2 SMNVEV (reference sequence). CDR3 in amino acids: CASSPTGINGYTF. CDR3 in DNA: TGTGCCAGCAGCCCGACAGGGATAAATGGCTACACCTTC.